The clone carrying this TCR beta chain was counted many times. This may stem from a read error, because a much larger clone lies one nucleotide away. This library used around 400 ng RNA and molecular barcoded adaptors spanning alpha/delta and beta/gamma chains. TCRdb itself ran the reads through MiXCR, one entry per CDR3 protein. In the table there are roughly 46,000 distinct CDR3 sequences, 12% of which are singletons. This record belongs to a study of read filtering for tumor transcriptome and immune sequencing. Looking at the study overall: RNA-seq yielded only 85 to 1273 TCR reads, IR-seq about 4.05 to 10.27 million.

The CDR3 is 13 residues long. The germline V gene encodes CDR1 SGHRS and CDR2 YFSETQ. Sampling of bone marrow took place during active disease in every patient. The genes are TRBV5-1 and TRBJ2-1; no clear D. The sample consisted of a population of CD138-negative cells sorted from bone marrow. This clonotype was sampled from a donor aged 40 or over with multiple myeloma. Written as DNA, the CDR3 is TGCGCCAGCAGCTTAATAGACCCCAATGCGCAGTTCTTC. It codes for CASSLIDPNAQFF.